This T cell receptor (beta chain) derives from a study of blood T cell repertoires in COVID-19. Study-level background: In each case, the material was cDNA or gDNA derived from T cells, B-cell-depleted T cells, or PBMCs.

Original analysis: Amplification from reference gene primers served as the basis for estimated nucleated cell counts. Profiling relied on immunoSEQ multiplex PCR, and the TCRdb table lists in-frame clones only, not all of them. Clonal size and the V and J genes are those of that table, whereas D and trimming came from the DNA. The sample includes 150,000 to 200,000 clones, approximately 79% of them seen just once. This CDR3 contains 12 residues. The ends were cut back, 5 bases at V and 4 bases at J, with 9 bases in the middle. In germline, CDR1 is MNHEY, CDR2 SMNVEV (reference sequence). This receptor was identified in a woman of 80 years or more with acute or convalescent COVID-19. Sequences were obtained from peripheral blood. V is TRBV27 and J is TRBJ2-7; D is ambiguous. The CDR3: CASSPTLYEQYF. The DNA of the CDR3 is TGTGCCAGCAGTCCCACCCTATACGAGCAGTACTTC.